The source of this T cell receptor (beta chain) is a study of graft-versus-host responses after intestinal transplantation. Study outcomes and limitations: With peak circulating GvH clone levels came an association with early post-transplant HvG declines. Investigators detected GvH clones in recipient marrow, with some emerging earlier in ileum or blood.

As for this clone: The antigen remains undetermined.

Trimming removed 4 bases at V and 2 bases at J, with 22 bases between. The CDR3 is 17 amino acids. Germline lookup yields CDR1 SGHRS and CDR2 YFSETQ. Profiled with immunoSEQ multiplex PCR; TCRdb holds only in-frame clones, not every one. The table records over 120,000 clones, around 90% of them present only once. The source was unstimulated CD4+ T cells sorted from spleen or lymph node cells, collected before intestinal transplant. The receptor's source is a human donor who received an intestinal transplant. V gene TRBV5-1 combines with J gene TRBJ2-7, with D possibly TRBD1 on 6 matching bases. CDR3 sequence reads: CASSGQLLSPSTYEQYF. The CDR3 DNA reads TGCGCCAGCAGCGGACAGCTCTTAAGCCCGAGCACCTACGAGCAGTACTTC.